In its sample, the clone carrying this TCR beta chain was seen many times. Its antigen is as yet unknown. This record comes from a study of T cell repertoires in cytomegalovirus infection. Across the whole study: Based on public TCR beta signatures, there were indications of CMV infection and of a matching HLA type.

Study-wide findings and caveats: Cumulative public TCR beta family frequency identified carriers of CMV plus the relevant HLA. The ex vivo response was dominated by HLA-C-restricted CMV-specific TCR beta clonotypes.

The J segment lost 2 bases and the V segment lost 9 bases, leaving 10 bases of the junction unmatched. Germline V gene sequence: CDR1 SGHTA, CDR2 FQGNSA. The CDR3 is 14 amino acids. TCRdb analysed the reads with MiXCR anew, one entry per CDR3 protein. The table includes around 200,000 distinct CDR3 sequences, around 40% detected once. The V and J genes are TRBV7-2 and TRBJ2-7; 7 nucleotides align to TRBD2. This receptor was identified in a human donor in good health (CMV status not recorded). Some clones in this sample may be carry-over from other donors' samples. Sequenced here: CD8+ T cells from cultured PBMCs, sampled from culture after CMV antigen stimulation. CDR3 residues: CASRVGRSTYEQYF. Here the CDR3 DNA reads TGTGCCAGTCGGGTCGGGAGGTCAACCTACGAGCAGTACTTC.